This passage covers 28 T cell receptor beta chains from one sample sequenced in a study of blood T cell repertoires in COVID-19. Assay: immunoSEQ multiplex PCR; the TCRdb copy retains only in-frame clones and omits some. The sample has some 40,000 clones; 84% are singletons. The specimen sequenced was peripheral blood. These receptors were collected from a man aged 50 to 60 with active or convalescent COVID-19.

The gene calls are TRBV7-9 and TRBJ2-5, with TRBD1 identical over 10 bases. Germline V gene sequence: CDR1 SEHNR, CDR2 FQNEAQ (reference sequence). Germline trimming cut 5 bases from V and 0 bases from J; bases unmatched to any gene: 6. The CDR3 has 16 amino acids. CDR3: CASSEGTGVNQETQYF. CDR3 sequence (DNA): TGTGCCAGCAGCGAAGGGACAGGGGTGAACCAAGAGACCCAGTACTTC.

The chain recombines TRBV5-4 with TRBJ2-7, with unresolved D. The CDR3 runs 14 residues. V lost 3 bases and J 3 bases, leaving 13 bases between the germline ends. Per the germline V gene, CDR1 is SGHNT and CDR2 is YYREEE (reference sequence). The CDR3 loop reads CASSSWHPGYEQYF. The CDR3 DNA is TGTGCCAGCAGCTCCTGGCACCCGGGCTACGAGCAGTACTTC.

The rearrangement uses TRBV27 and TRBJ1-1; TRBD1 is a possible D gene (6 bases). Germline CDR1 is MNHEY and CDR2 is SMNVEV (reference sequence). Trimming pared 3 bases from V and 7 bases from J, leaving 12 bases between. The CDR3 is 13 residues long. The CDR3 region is CASSLGHLREAFF. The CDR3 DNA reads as TGTGCCAGCAGTTTGGGACACTTACGTGAAGCTTTCTTT.

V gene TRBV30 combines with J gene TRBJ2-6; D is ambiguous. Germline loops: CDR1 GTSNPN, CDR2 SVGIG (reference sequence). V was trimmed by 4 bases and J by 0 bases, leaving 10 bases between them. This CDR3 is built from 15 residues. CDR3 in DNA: TGTGCCTGGACGAACCCTAGCTCTGGGGCCAACGTCCTGACTTTC. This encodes CAWTNPSSGANVLTF.

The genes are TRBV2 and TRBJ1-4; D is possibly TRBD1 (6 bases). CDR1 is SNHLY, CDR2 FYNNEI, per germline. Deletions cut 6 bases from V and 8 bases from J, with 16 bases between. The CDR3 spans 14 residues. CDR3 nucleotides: TGTGCCAGCAGGATGACAGGTGGTAACGAAAAACTGTTTTTT. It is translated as CASRMTGGNEKLFF.

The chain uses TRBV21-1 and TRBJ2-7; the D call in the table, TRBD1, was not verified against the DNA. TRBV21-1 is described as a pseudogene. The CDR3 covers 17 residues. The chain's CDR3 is CASRSRDRPKLSYEQYF. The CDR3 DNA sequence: TGTGCCAGCAGGTCCCGGGACAGGCCGAAGTTATCCTACGAGCAGTACTTC.

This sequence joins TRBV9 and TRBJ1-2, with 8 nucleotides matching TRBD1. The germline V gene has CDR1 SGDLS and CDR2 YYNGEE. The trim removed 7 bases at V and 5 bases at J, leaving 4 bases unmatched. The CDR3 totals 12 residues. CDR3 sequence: CASQGAAYGYTF. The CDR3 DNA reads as TGTGCCAGCCAGGGGGCGGCATATGGCTACACCTTC.

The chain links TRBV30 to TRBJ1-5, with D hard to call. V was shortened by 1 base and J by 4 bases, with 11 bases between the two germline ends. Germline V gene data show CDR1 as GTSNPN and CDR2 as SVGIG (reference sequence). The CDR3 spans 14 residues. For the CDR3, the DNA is TGTGCCTGGAGTGAGGTCCGGAGTAATCAGCCCCAGCATTTT. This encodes CAWSEVRSNQPQHF.

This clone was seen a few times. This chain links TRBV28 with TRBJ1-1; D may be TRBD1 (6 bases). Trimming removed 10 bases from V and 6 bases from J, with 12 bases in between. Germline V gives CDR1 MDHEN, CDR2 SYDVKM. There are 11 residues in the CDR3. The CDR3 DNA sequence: TGTGCCACCAGGGGACAACCTGAAGCTTTCTTT. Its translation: CATRGQPEAFF.

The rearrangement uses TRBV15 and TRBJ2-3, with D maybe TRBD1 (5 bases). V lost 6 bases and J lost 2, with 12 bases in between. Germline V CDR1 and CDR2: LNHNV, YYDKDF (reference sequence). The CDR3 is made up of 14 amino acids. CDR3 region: CATSEWGPTDTQYF. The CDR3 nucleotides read TGTGCCACCAGTGAGTGGGGCCCCACAGATACGCAGTATTTT.

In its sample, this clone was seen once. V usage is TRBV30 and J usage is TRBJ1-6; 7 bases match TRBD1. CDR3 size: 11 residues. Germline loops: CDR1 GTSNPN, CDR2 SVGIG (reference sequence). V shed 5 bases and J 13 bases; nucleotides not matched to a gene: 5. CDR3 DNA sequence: TGTGCCTGGTCTAGGGGGCACCCCCTCCACTTT. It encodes CAWSRGHPLHF.

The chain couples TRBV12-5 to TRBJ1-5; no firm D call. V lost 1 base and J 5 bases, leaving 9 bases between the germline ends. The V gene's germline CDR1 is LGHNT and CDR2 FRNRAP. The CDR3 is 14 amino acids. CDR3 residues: CASGLGQMDQPQHF. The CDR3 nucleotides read TGTGCTAGTGGTTTGGGACAAATGGATCAGCCCCAGCATTTT.

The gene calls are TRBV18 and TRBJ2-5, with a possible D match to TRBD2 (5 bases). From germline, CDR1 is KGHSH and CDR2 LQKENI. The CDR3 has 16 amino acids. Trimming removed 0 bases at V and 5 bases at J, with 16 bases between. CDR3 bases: TGTGCCAGCTCACCACCTGGAGGATCGCCGGGCGAGACCCAGTACTTC. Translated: CASSPPGGSPGETQYF.

CDR3 bases: TGTGCCAGCAGTGACTTTTTCCCCCGGGACAGGGGATGGAATCAGCCCCAGCATTTT. Translating gives CASSDFFPRDRGWNQPQHF. This chain links TRBV6-1 with TRBJ1-5; 10 positions agree with TRBD1. With 3 bases clipped from V and 4 bases from J, the junction kept 15 bases outside the gene matches. CDR1 MNHNS and CDR2 SASEGT come from the germline V gene. CDR3 size: 19 residues.

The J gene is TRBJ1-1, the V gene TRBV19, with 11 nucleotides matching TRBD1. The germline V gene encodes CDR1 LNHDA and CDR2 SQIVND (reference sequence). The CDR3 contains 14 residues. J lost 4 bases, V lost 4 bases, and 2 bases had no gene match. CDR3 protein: CASSRTGGVTEAFF. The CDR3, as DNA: TGTGCCAGTAGTAGGACAGGGGGCGTCACTGAAGCTTTCTTT.

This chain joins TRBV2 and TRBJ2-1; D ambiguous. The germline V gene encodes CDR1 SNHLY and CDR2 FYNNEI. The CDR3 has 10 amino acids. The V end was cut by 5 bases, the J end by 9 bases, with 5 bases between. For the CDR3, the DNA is TGTGCCAGCAGTCGTCTTGAGCAGTTCTTC. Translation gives CASSRLEQFF. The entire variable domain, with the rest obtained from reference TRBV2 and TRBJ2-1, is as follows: EPEVTQTPSHQVTQMGQEVILRCVPISNHLYFYWYRQILGQKVEFLVSFYNNEISEKSEIFDDQFSVERPDGSNFTLKIRSTKLEDSAMYFCASSRLEQFFGPGTRLTVL.

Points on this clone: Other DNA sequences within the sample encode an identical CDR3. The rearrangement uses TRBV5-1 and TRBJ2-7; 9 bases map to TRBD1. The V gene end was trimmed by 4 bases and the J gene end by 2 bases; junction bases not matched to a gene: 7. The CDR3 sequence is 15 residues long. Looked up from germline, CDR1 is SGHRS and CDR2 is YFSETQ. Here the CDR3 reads CASSTGTGSTYEQYF. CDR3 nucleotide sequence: TGCGCCAGCAGCACCGGGACAGGGAGTACCTACGAGCAGTACTTC.

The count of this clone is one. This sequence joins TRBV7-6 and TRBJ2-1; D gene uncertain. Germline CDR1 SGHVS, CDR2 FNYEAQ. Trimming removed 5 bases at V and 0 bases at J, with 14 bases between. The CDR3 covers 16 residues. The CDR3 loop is CASSPNVPSSYNEQFF. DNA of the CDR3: TGTGCCAGCAGCCCCAACGTCCCGAGCTCCTACAATGAGCAGTTCTTC.

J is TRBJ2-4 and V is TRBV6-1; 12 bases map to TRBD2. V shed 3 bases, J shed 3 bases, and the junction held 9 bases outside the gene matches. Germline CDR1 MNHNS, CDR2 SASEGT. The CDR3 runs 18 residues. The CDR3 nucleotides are TGTGCCAGCAGTGATATTGGACTAGCGGGGATTGGCAAAAACATTCAGTACTTC. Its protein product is CASSDIGLAGIGKNIQYF.

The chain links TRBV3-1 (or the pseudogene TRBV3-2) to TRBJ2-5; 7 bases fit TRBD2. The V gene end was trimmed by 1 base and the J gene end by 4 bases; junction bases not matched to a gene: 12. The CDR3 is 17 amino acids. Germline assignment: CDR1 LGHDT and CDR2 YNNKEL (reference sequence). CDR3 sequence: CASSQVASGGTAETQYF. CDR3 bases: TGTGCCAGCAGCCAAGTGGCTAGCGGAGGTACCGCAGAGACCCAGTACTTC.

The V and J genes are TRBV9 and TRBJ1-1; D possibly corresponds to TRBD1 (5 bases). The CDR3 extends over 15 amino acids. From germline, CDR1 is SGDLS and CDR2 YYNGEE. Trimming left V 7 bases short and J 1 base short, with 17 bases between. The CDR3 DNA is TGTGCCAGCGTGCCCGACTCAAGGGGGAACACTGAAGCTTTCTTT. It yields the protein CASVPDSRGNTEAFF.

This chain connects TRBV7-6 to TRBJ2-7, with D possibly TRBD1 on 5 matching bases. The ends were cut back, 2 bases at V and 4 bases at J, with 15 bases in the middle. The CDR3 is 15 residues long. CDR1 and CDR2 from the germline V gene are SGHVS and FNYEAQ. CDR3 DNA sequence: TGTGCCAGCAGCTTAAGATTTACAGGCGGTTACGAGCAGTACTTC. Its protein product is CASSLRFTGGYEQYF.

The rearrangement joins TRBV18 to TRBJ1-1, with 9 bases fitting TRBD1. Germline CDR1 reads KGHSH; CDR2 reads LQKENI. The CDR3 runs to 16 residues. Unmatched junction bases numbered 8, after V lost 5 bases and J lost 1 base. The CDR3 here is CASSVGTGQWNTEAFF. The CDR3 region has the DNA TGTGCCAGCTCAGTGGGGACAGGGCAGTGGAACACTGAAGCTTTCTTT.

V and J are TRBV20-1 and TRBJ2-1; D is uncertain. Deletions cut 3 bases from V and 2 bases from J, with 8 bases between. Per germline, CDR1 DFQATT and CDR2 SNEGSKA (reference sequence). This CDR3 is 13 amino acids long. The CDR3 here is CSASNSAYNEQFF. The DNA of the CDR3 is TGCAGTGCTAGTAACTCCGCCTACAATGAGCAGTTCTTC.

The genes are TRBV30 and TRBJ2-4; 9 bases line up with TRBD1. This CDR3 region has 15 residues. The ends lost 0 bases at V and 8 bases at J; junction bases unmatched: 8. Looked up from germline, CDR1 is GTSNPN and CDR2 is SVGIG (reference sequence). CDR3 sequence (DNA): TGTGCCTGGAGTGTACCGGGACAGGGCTGGGACATTCAGTACTTC. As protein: CAWSVPGQGWDIQYF.

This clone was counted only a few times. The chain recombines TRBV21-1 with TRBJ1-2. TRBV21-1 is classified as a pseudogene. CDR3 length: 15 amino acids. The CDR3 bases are TGTGCCAGCACCCCGACTAGGCGGGGATTCTATGGCTACACCTTC. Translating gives CASTPTRRGFYGYTF.

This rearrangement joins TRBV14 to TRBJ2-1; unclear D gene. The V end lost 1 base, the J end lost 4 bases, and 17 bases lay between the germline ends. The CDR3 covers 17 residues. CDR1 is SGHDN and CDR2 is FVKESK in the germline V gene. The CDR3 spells CASSQVSPRERYNEQFF. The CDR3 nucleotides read TGTGCCAGCAGCCAAGTTTCCCCCCGAGAAAGATACAATGAGCAGTTCTTC.

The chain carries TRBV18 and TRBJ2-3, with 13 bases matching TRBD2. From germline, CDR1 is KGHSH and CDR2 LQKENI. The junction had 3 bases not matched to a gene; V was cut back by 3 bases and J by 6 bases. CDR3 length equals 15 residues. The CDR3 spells CASSPGLAGLDTQYF. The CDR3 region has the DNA TGTGCCAGCTCACCGGGACTAGCGGGGCTCGATACGCAGTATTTT.